These 32 T cell receptor beta chains originate from one sample sequenced in a study of blood T cells in healthy people across ages. A second about 6 to 12 cycle PCR used barcoded and J-beta primers. Via MiXCR, TCRdb re-called the 5' RACE reads, giving one row per CDR3 protein. The sample records approximately 800,000 distinct CDR3 sequences, less than 80% being singletons. The sequencing sample was made of blood. The receptors derive from a man aged 25 to 40 in good health.

CDR3 DNA sequence: TGTGCCAGCAGCTTTACCGGGACTAGAGAGACCCAGTACTTC. This translates into CASSFTGTRETQYF. The rearrangement joins TRBV5-6 to TRBJ2-7; the match to TRBD2 covers 8 bases. Matching the DNA end better, TRBJ2-5 makes the J call doubtful. The length of the CDR3 is 14 residues. CDR1 and CDR2 from the germline V gene are SGHDT and YYEEEE.

This clonotype was seen ten or more times. This chain uses TRBV3-1 with TRBJ2-7; no firm D call. Germline assignment: CDR1 LGHDT and CDR2 YNNKEL (reference sequence). There are 13 residues in the CDR3. Trimming took off 0 bases at V and 3 bases at J, with 6 bases between the two ends. CDR3 amino acids: CASSQDRYYEQYF. As DNA, the CDR3 is TGTGCCAGCAGCCAAGACAGGTACTACGAGCAGTACTTC.

V and J are TRBV15 and TRBJ2-3; 7 bases agree with TRBD1. The V gene's germline CDR1 is LNHNV and CDR2 YYDKDF (reference sequence). Losses at the gene ends were 4 bases for V and 6 bases for J; bases not matched to a gene: 4. The length of the CDR3 is 13 residues. The chain's CDR3 is CATSIGTEDTQYF. The CDR3 region has the DNA TGTGCCACCAGCATAGGGACAGAGGATACGCAGTATTTT.

Only one count was recorded for this clonotype. The DNA for the CDR3 is TGTGCCACCAGTGATGGGGACCTCTCTTCCTACGAGCAGTACTTC. Translating it yields CATSDGDLSSYEQYF. The V gene is TRBV24-1, the J gene TRBJ2-4; perhaps D is TRBD1 or TRBD2 (5 bases each). The assigned J gene may be wrong: the sequence end matches TRBJ2-7 better. Per the germline V gene, CDR1 is KGHDR and CDR2 is SFDVKD. The CDR3 has 15 residues.

This clonotype was seen a handful of times. The V and J genes are TRBV9 and TRBJ2-6; D possibly corresponds to TRBD1 (6 bases). This CDR3 region has 18 residues. V lost 1 base and J lost 0, with 14 bases in between. Germline V gene data show CDR1 as SGDLS and CDR2 as YYNGEE. CDR3 protein: CASSVSHGQRSGANVLTF. CDR3 nucleotide sequence: TGTGCCAGCAGCGTATCCCATGGACAGCGCTCTGGGGCCAACGTCCTGACTTTC.

V usage is TRBV3-1 and J usage is TRBJ1-5; tentatively, D is TRBD1 (5 bases). The CDR3 covers 17 residues. In germline, CDR1 is LGHDT, CDR2 YNNKEL (reference sequence). V lost 0 bases, J lost 1 base, and 13 bases lay in between. The CDR3 bases are TGTGCCAGCAGCCAAGATCGGGGGATAGGAAGCAATCAGCCCCAGCATTTT. This translates into CASSQDRGIGSNQPQHF.

The chain links TRBV7-2 to TRBJ2-7; D not resolved. TRBJ2-5 matches the DNA end more closely, so the J call is doubtful. CDR1 and CDR2 from the germline V gene are SGHTA and FQGNSA. The CDR3 sequence is 15 residues long. The CDR3 region has the DNA TGTGCCAGCAGCTATAGACACACGAAAGAAGAGACCCAGTACTTC. Protein sequence: CASSYRHTKEETQYF.

The gene calls are TRBV29-1 and TRBJ2-7, with 7 bases matching TRBD1. Germline CDR1 and CDR2: SQVTM and ANQGSEA. With V trimmed by 3 bases and J by 0 bases, 14 bases remained unmatched. This CDR3 region has 17 residues. CDR3 sequence (DNA): TGCAGCGTTGACGGTTGGACAGGTGAAGGAGCCTCCTACGAGCAGTACTTC. Protein product: CSVDGWTGEGASYEQYF.

The chain recombines TRBV6-6 with TRBJ2-1; no clear D. CDR3 length equals 13 residues. In germline, CDR1 is MNHNY, CDR2 SVGAGI (reference sequence). V shed 2 bases and J shed 10 bases, with 12 bases lying between them. The DNA for the CDR3 is TGTGCCAGCAGTTACCTACCGCCCGGGGAGCAGTTCTTC. It yields the protein CASSYLPPGEQFF.

In DNA form, the CDR3 reads TGCACCAGTAGTGATGGGACTAGCGGGGAACAAGAGACCCAGTACTTC. Residues: CTSSDGTSGEQETQYF. The rearrangement joins TRBV1 to TRBJ2-5; no check of the table's D call, TRBD2, against the DNA was made. TRBV1 is a listed pseudogene. This CDR3 spans 16 amino acids.

The table lists this clonotype with a few counts. This sequence joins TRBV12-5 and TRBJ2-1; a possible D gene is TRBD1 (5 bases). CDR3 length: 14 residues. Trimming pared 7 bases from V and 6 bases from J, leaving 16 bases between. The V gene's germline CDR1 is LGHNT and CDR2 FRNRAP. CDR3 sequence: CASALYDSSNEQFF. The CDR3 DNA reads TGTGCTAGTGCCCTCTATGACAGCAGCAATGAGCAGTTCTTC. The complete variable domain, with remaining parts taken from reference TRBV12-5 and TRBJ2-1, reads DARVTQTPRHKVTEMGQEVTMRCQPILGHNTVFWYRQTMMQGLELLAYFRNRAPLDDSGMPKDRFSAEMPDATLATLKIQPSEPRDSAVYFCASALYDSSNEQFFGPGTRLTVL.

The V and J genes are TRBV7-9 and TRBJ2-4; TRBD2 is a possible D gene (6 bases). The germline V gene has CDR1 SEHNR and CDR2 FQNEAQ (reference sequence). The CDR3 totals 15 residues. V was clipped by 4 bases and J by 0 bases, with 10 bases between them. The CDR3: CASSSPGEAKNIQYF. The DNA for the CDR3 is TGTGCCAGCAGCTCACCGGGGGAAGCCAAAAACATTCAGTACTTC.

The V and J genes are TRBV7-2 and TRBJ2-3; D gene uncertain. The CDR3 sequence is 13 residues long. The V and J ends lost 6 bases and 5 bases respectively, with 12 bases between them. Germline V gives CDR1 SGHTA, CDR2 FQGNSA. This CDR3 reads CASSRLWGDTQYF. DNA for the CDR3: TGTGCCAGCAGTCGTCTCTGGGGAGATACGCAGTATTTT.

CDR3 bases: TGTGCCAGCAGTTCATTACAGGGGATCCTTGAGACCCAGTACTTC. Translation gives CASSSLQGILETQYF. The rearrangement links TRBV6-5 to TRBJ2-5; 7 bases agree with TRBD1. Losses at the gene ends were 4 bases for V and 5 bases for J; bases not matched to a gene: 10. From germline, CDR1 is MNHEY and CDR2 SVGAGI. This CDR3 contains 15 residues.

V usage is TRBV4-3 and J usage is TRBJ2-1; the D gene is possibly TRBD1 (6 bases). V lost 4 bases and J lost 6, with 16 bases in between. The CDR3 runs 15 residues. The germline gives CDR1 LGHNA, CDR2 YSLEER. The DNA of the CDR3 is TGCGCCAGCAGCCCGAACCACAGGGTGAGCAATGAGCAGTTCTTC. It yields the protein CASSPNHRVSNEQFF.

This chain connects TRBV30 to TRBJ2-3; 7 nucleotides match TRBD1. The V segment lost 3 bases and the J segment 5 bases; nucleotides outside the gene matches: 2. The CDR3 sequence is 12 residues long. Germline V CDR1 and CDR2: GTSNPN, SVGIG (reference sequence). The CDR3 here is CAWRYRGDTQYF. For the CDR3, the DNA is TGTGCCTGGAGATACAGGGGAGATACGCAGTATTTT.

This clonotype appeared a single time. The chain joins TRBV7-3 to TRBJ2-6, with D possibly called TRBD1 or TRBD2 (5 bases each). CDR1 SGHTA and CDR2 FQGTGA come from the germline V gene. CDR3 length: 17 residues. Trimming removed 1 base at V and 0 bases at J, with 10 bases between. In nucleotides, the CDR3 is TGTGCCAGCAGCTTAAGAGGGGCCTGCTCTGGGGCCAACGTCCTGACTTTC. This translates into CASSLRGACSGANVLTF.

The chain couples TRBV7-2 to TRBJ2-1, with D perhaps given as TRBD1 or TRBD2 (5 bases each). This CDR3 has 14 residues. Trimming took off 3 bases at V and 3 bases at J, with 9 bases between the two ends. Per germline, CDR1 SGHTA and CDR2 FQGNSA. The CDR3 loop is CASSLGPDYNEQFF. DNA of the CDR3: TGTGCCAGCAGCTTGGGACCGGACTACAATGAGCAGTTCTTC.

The chain joins TRBV2 to TRBJ2-1, with 14 bases aligning to TRBD2. This CDR3 has 15 amino acids. The germline V gene has CDR1 SNHLY and CDR2 FYNNEI. V lost 6 bases, J lost 8 bases, and 6 bases stayed unmatched. DNA for the CDR3: TGTGCCAGCAGGGAGACTAGCGGGGGGGCGCATGAGCAGTTCTTC. Translation gives CASRETSGGAHEQFF.

V gene TRBV30 combines with J gene TRBJ1-1, with a tentative D call TRBD1 (6 bases). V gave up 2 bases and J gave up 6 bases, with 16 bases separating them. The CDR3 is made up of 14 amino acids. The germline V gene encodes CDR1 GTSNPN and CDR2 SVGIG (reference sequence). CDR3 region: CAWSPPQGRSEAFF. The CDR3 DNA is TGTGCCTGGAGTCCACCTCAGGGGAGGTCTGAAGCTTTCTTT.

In its sample, this clonotype was seen a few times. The chain couples TRBV5-5 to TRBJ2-1; 7 bases match TRBD1. The junction had 7 bases not matched to a gene; V was cut back by 4 bases and J by 0 bases. CDR1 is SGHKS and CDR2 is YYEKEE in the germline V gene (reference sequence). There are 16 residues in the CDR3. CDR3 DNA: TGTGCCAGCAGCCAACGACAGGGTGGCTCCTACAATGAGCAGTTCTTC. The encoded protein is CASSQRQGGSYNEQFF.

The gene calls are TRBV20-1 and TRBJ2-3; 8 bases are a match to TRBD2. In germline, CDR1 is DFQATT, CDR2 SNEGSKA (reference sequence). The CDR3 has 16 amino acids. CDR3 DNA: TGCAGCGCAATGCCTCCTCTAGCGGGCCTGGCAGATACGCAGTATTTT. It is translated as CSAMPPLAGLADTQYF.

This chain connects TRBV29-1 to TRBJ1-2, with 9 bases matching TRBD1. The germline gives CDR1 SQVTM, CDR2 ANQGSEA. Trimming removed 7 bases from V and 8 bases from J; junction bases left unmatched: 11. This CDR3 spans 13 amino acids. CDR3 nucleotide sequence: TGCAGCGACTGGGACAGGGAGGTTGGGGGCTACACCTTC. Protein product: CSDWDREVGGYTF.

This clonotype was recorded once. J is TRBJ2-6 and V is TRBV3-1; possibly TRBD1 or TRBD2 for D (5 bases each). This CDR3 has 19 amino acids. Germline V CDR1 and CDR2: LGHDT, YNNKEL (reference sequence). The V end was cut by 3 bases, the J end by 4 bases, with 22 bases between. The CDR3 DNA follows: TGTGCCAGCAGCCATTGGGGACCCCGAGGACCGACAGGGGCCAACGTCCTGACTTTC. It encodes CASSHWGPRGPTGANVLTF.

The chain combines TRBV11-1 with TRBJ2-3; the D gene is possibly TRBD1 (5 bases). The CDR3 has 12 amino acids. V dropped 5 bases and J dropped 6 bases, with 9 bases sitting between them. Per germline, CDR1 SGHAT and CDR2 FQDESV (reference sequence). CDR3 in amino acids: CASSPRQDTQYF. Here the CDR3 DNA reads TGTGCCAGCAGCCCTCGACAGGATACGCAGTATTTT.

The sample holds one count of this clonotype. This chain joins TRBV29-1 and TRBJ2-1, with TRBD2 identical over 14 bases. Per the germline V gene, CDR1 is SQVTM and CDR2 is ANQGSEA. The CDR3 sequence is 16 residues long. The junction had 11 bases not matched to a gene; V was cut back by 4 bases and J by 9 bases. CDR3 amino acids: CSVVPGLAGAGGEQFF. The CDR3 DNA sequence: TGCAGCGTTGTCCCGGGACTAGCGGGGGCCGGGGGTGAGCAGTTCTTC.

The V call is TRBV6-1, the J call TRBJ2-4; D may be TRBD2 (5 bases). The DNA end lines up better with TRBJ2-7; the J call may be wrong. Per germline, CDR1 MNHNS and CDR2 SASEGT. This CDR3 comprises 12 residues. The CDR3: CASRPRLYEQYF. In DNA form, the CDR3 reads TGTGCCAGCAGGCCCAGACTATACGAGCAGTACTTC.

In this sample, this clonotype turned up a few times. The rearrangement uses TRBV29-1 and TRBJ2-7, with D possibly called TRBD1 or TRBD2 (5 bases each). V dropped 7 bases and J dropped 0 bases, with 10 bases sitting between them. This CDR3 region has 12 residues. Germline CDR1 is SQVTM and CDR2 is ANQGSEA. CDR3 region: CSAGRDSYEQYF. The CDR3 region has the DNA TGCAGCGCGGGACGCGACTCCTACGAGCAGTACTTC.

Turning to this clonotype: A read error may explain this, as a much larger clone is one base away. This chain joins TRBV4-2 and TRBJ2-1; D is undetermined. Trimming removed 4 bases at V and 7 bases at J, with 11 bases between. Germline assignment: CDR1 LGHNA and CDR2 YNFKEQ. CDR3 length: 13 amino acids. The CDR3 region has the DNA TGTGCCAGCAGCCTCCTAGGGCGGAATGAGCAGTTCTTC. Residues: CASSLLGRNEQFF.

The rearrangement uses TRBV10-3 and TRBJ2-5, with a possible D match to TRBD1 (5 bases). This CDR3 region has 12 residues. V lost 11 bases, J lost 5 bases, and 15 bases lay in between. The germline CDR1 and CDR2 sequences are ENHRY and SYGVKD. The CDR3 DNA sequence: TGTGCCGTCAAAGACAGTCTGGAGACCCAGTACTTC. Translated: CAVKDSLETQYF.

The CDR3 sequence: CSAARDRGGYEQYF. CDR3 DNA: TGCAGCGCAGCTCGGGACAGGGGAGGCTACGAGCAGTACTTC. The rearrangement joins TRBV29-1 to TRBJ2-7; 10 bases agree with TRBD1. CDR3 length: 14 amino acids. Germline trimming cut 7 bases from V and 3 bases from J; bases unmatched to any gene: 9. Per germline, CDR1 SQVTM and CDR2 ANQGSEA.

The chain employs TRBV5-1 and TRBJ1-1; 8 bases are a match to TRBD1. Germline V gives CDR1 SGHRS, CDR2 YFSETQ. The length of the CDR3 is 14 residues. The J segment lost 6 bases and the V segment lost 6 bases, leaving 10 bases of the junction unmatched. Here the CDR3 reads CASTLTGAGAEAFF. CDR3 DNA sequence: TGCGCCAGCACCCTGACAGGGGCGGGGGCTGAAGCTTTCTTT.